This entry lists 27 T cell receptor beta chains sequenced from one sample in a study of radiation and T cells in renal cell carcinoma. Assay: immunoSEQ multiplex PCR; the TCRdb copy retains only in-frame clones and omits some. The sample lists some 130,000 clones; 88% were seen once. Time point: blood 2 weeks post-SBRT. Treatment indicated: 15 Gy SBRT to primary tumor, nephrectomy 4 weeks later. The specimen comprised blood, sampled from a patient whose treatment included radiotherapy and nephrectomy. The receptors were sampled from a woman between 70 and 85 years old with renal cell carcinoma.

CDR3 in amino acids: CASRNPGGADEKLFF. CDR3 DNA: TGTGCCAGTAGAAACCCAGGGGGAGCCGATGAAAAACTGTTTTTT. The rearrangement uses TRBV19 and TRBJ1-4, with TRBD1 identical over 7 bases. The germline V gene encodes CDR1 LNHDA and CDR2 SQIVND (reference sequence). The CDR3 runs to 15 residues. Trimming removed 6 bases from V and 6 bases from J; junction bases left unmatched: 10.

V and J are TRBV6-5 and TRBJ1-6; perhaps TRBD1 as D (5 bases). Germline V CDR1 and CDR2: MNHEY, SVGAGI. V lost 0 bases to trimming and J lost 13 bases, with 19 bases between them. The CDR3 sequence is 16 residues long. The CDR3 is CASSYSGLRENSPLHF. In nucleotides, the CDR3 is TGTGCCAGCAGTTACTCCGGACTCAGGGAAAACTCGCCCCTCCACTTT.

This chain uses TRBV7-2 with TRBJ2-7; D is unresolved. The length of the CDR3 is 13 residues. The germline CDR1 and CDR2 sequences are SGHTA and FQGNSA. V was pared by 6 bases and J by 2 bases, with 11 bases between. This CDR3 is CASRKSGTYEQYF. For the CDR3, the DNA is TGTGCCAGCAGAAAGTCTGGTACCTACGAGCAGTACTTC.

This rearrangement joins TRBV6-1 to TRBJ2-2, with D uncertain. V lost 2 bases and J 5 bases, leaving 9 bases between the germline ends. CDR1 MNHNS and CDR2 SASEGT come from the germline V gene. This CDR3 is 14 amino acids long. The CDR3 here is CASSERVETGELFF. CDR3 nucleotides: TGTGCCAGCAGTGAAAGAGTCGAAACCGGGGAGCTGTTTTTT.

The chain has TRBV5-1 and TRBJ2-7; the match to TRBD1 covers 8 bases. V lost 4 bases to trimming and J lost 5 bases; unmatched junction nucleotides: 5. The CDR3 length is 13 residues. Germline CDR1 and CDR2: SGHRS and YFSETQ. CDR3 sequence reads: CASSKGQANEQYF. DNA of the CDR3: TGCGCCAGCAGCAAGGGACAGGCGAACGAGCAGTACTTC.

This clone was observed a handful of times. The chain carries TRBV5-1 and TRBJ1-5; D is unclear. Trimming pared 0 bases from V and 0 bases from J, leaving 10 bases between. CDR3 size: 16 residues. Germline V gene data show CDR1 as SGHRS and CDR2 as YFSETQ. CDR3 DNA: TGCGCCAGCAGCTTGGAACAACGAAATAGCAATCAGCCCCAGCATTTT. Its translation is CASSLEQRNSNQPQHF.

The chain couples TRBV10-3 to TRBJ1-2; D might be TRBD1 (5 bases). This CDR3 has 13 residues. Looked up from germline, CDR1 is ENHRY and CDR2 is SYGVKD. Trimming took 11 bases from V and 3 from J, leaving 16 bases between them. CDR3 sequence: CAAHGGIDYGYTF. The CDR3 bases are TGTGCCGCCCACGGGGGGATAGACTATGGCTACACCTTC.

This clone was seen just once. The V and J genes are TRBV7-9 and TRBJ2-2; D not certain. The V end was cut by 5 bases, the J end by 3 bases, with 13 bases between. Looked up from germline, CDR1 is SEHNR and CDR2 is FQNEAQ (reference sequence). The CDR3 extends over 15 amino acids. CDR3 bases: TGTGCCAGCAGCCAAGGGTTTGGGGACACCGGGGAGCTGTTTTTT. This encodes CASSQGFGDTGELFF.

V gene TRBV7-2 combines with J gene TRBJ1-5; 9 bases map to TRBD1. Germline CDR1 SGHTA, CDR2 FQGNSA. The trim removed 3 bases at V and 4 bases at J, leaving 7 bases unmatched. The CDR3 consists of 16 residues. This CDR3 reads CASSLGTGNGNQPQHF. CDR3 nucleotide sequence: TGTGCCAGCAGCTTGGGGACAGGGAATGGAAATCAGCCCCAGCATTTT.

The chain is built from TRBV18 and TRBJ2-5, with TRBD2 identical over 9 bases. In germline, CDR1 is KGHSH, CDR2 LQKENI. After removal of 6 bases from V and 5 bases from J, the junction contained 10 bases not matched to a gene. The CDR3 consists of 15 residues. The CDR3 DNA follows: TGTGCCAGCTCGGTGGTGGGACTAGCAGGGGAGACCCAGTACTTC. It codes for CASSVVGLAGETQYF.

The chain employs TRBV5-1 and TRBJ2-7; possible D gene TRBD1, 6 bases. The CDR3 is 14 residues long. Germline V gene sequence: CDR1 SGHRS, CDR2 YFSETQ. V lost 4 bases to trimming and J lost 1 base, with 12 bases between them. CDR3 nucleotide sequence: TGCGCCAGCAGCCCACGAGGGGGTTCCTACGAGCAGTACTTC. Translated: CASSPRGGSYEQYF.

The DNA for the CDR3 is TGTGCCAGCAGTCCCGGAGGGTCGCCTGCCTACGAGCAGTACTTC. This gives the protein CASSPGGSPAYEQYF. The chain employs TRBV2 and TRBJ2-7; possible D gene TRBD2, 6 bases. This CDR3 has 15 residues. The V gene lost 5 bases and the J gene lost 2 bases, with 16 bases spanning the gap. The germline V gene has CDR1 SNHLY and CDR2 FYNNEI.

J is TRBJ1-5 and V is TRBV11-2; D call uncertain. The CDR3 spans 13 residues. Germline assignment: CDR1 SGHAT and CDR2 FQNNGV. The V end was cut by 5 bases, the J end by 4 bases, with 9 bases between. The chain's CDR3 is CASSQTENQPQHF. The CDR3 bases are TGTGCCAGCAGCCAAACAGAGAATCAGCCCCAGCATTTT.

This sequence joins TRBV15 and TRBJ1-1, with D unresolved. Per germline, CDR1 LNHNV and CDR2 YYDKDF (reference sequence). Trimming pared 0 bases from V and 5 bases from J, leaving 19 bases between. The CDR3 extends over 17 amino acids. The chain's CDR3 is CATSRDAPRVGRTEAFF. The CDR3, as DNA: TGTGCCACCAGCAGAGATGCTCCCCGGGTAGGGAGGACTGAAGCTTTCTTT. Based on the CDR3 plus reference TRBV15 and TRBJ1-1, the full variable domain is DAMVIQNPRYQVTQFGKPVTLSCSQTLNHNVMYWYQQKSSQAPKLLFHYYDKDFNNEADTPDNFQSRRPNTSFCFLDIRSPGLGDTAMYLCATSRDAPRVGRTEAFFGQGTRLTVV.

The CDR3 loop reads CASSGDRGDPNYGYTF. CDR3 sequence (DNA): TGTGCCAGCAGTGGTGACAGGGGCGACCCTAACTATGGCTACACCTTC. The chain recombines TRBV6-1 with TRBJ1-2; 8 bases fit TRBD1. Germline loops: CDR1 MNHNS, CDR2 SASEGT. CDR3 size: 16 residues. The junction had 7 bases not matched to a gene; V was cut back by 4 bases and J by 0 bases.

J is TRBJ2-3 and V is TRBV5-4; D might be TRBD2 (5 bases). The CDR3 has 17 residues. Germline assignment: CDR1 SGHNT and CDR2 YYREEE (reference sequence). Trimming took off 3 bases at V and 3 bases at J, with 20 bases between the two ends. The DNA of the CDR3 is TGTGCCAGCAGCTCCGTCGCCCGGACTGAGGAAACAGATACGCAGTATTTT. Residues: CASSSVARTEETDTQYF. Looking up the rest from reference TRBV5-4 and TRBJ2-3 gives the full variable domain: ETGVTQSPTHLIKTRGQQVTLRCSSQSGHNTVSWYQQALGQGPQFIFQYYREEENGRGNFPPRFSGLQFPNYSSELNVNALELDDSALYLCASSSVARTEETDTQYFGPGTRLTVL.

This clone was counted a few times. V and J are TRBV5-1 and TRBJ2-1; 7 bases are shared with TRBD1. CDR1 and CDR2 from the germline V gene are SGHRS and YFSETQ. Trimming removed 5 bases from V and 3 bases from J; junction bases left unmatched: 8. CDR3 size: 15 residues. The CDR3 nucleotides read TGCGCCAGCAGACCGCAGGGGGTTAACTACAATGAGCAGTTCTTC. It yields the protein CASRPQGVNYNEQFF.

V gene TRBV4-1 combines with J gene TRBJ2-5; D is possibly TRBD1 (6 bases). V lost 0 bases to trimming and J lost 3 bases, with 11 bases between them. Germline V gene data show CDR1 as MGHRA and CDR2 as YSYEKL. CDR3 length: 15 residues. The DNA of the CDR3 is TGCGCCAGCAGCCAAGAGTGGCAGGGGAAAGAGACCCAGTACTTC. Translated: CASSQEWQGKETQYF.

The chain recombines TRBV18 with TRBJ2-7; D unresolved. V lost 4 bases and J 0 bases, leaving 7 bases between the germline ends. CDR3 length: 13 amino acids. Looked up from germline, CDR1 is KGHSH and CDR2 is LQKENI. The CDR3 nucleotides read TGTGCCAGCTCACGAGGAAGCTCCTACGAGCAGTACTTC. Residues: CASSRGSSYEQYF.

The chain employs TRBV27 and TRBJ2-7, with D hard to call. Trimming shortened V by 0 bases and J by 5 bases, and 8 bases separated the two germline ends. The CDR3 contains 13 residues. Germline V gene data show CDR1 as MNHEY and CDR2 as SMNVEV (reference sequence). CDR3 sequence (DNA): TGTGCCAGCAGTTTATCTCCGCTAAACGAGCAGTACTTC. The encoded protein is CASSLSPLNEQYF.

The chain uses TRBV19 and TRBJ1-5, with 7 bases aligning to TRBD1. Losses at the gene ends were 9 bases for V and 1 base for J; bases not matched to a gene: 9. The CDR3 sequence is 15 residues long. The germline gives CDR1 LNHDA, CDR2 SQIVND (reference sequence). The CDR3 here is CASARQGESNQPQHF. The CDR3 DNA is TGTGCCAGCGCGCGGCAGGGGGAGAGCAATCAGCCCCAGCATTTT. Variable domain in full (rest from reference TRBV19 and TRBJ1-5): DGGITQSPKYLFRKEGQNVTLSCEQNLNHDAMYWYRQDPGQGLRLIYYSQIVNDFQKGDIAEGYSVSREKKESFPLTVTSAQKNPTAFYLCASARQGESNQPQHFGDGTRLSIL.

The chain carries TRBV7-3 and TRBJ2-1, with 11 bases matching TRBD1. The CDR3 spans 14 residues. After removal of 4 bases from V and 7 bases from J, the junction contained 3 bases not matched to a gene. Germline assignment: CDR1 SGHTA and CDR2 FQGTGA. This CDR3 is CASSYRDRGNEQFF. The CDR3 DNA reads TGTGCCAGCAGCTACAGGGACAGGGGGAATGAGCAGTTCTTC.

The chain carries TRBV6-5 and TRBJ2-7, with TRBD1 identical over 7 bases. Looked up from germline, CDR1 is MNHEY and CDR2 is SVGAGI. J gave up 3 bases and V 3 bases, and 2 bases lay outside the gene matches. The CDR3 runs 13 residues. The CDR3 DNA reads TGTGCCAGCAGTTATCCAGGGGGCTACGAGCAGTACTTC. Translation: CASSYPGGYEQYF.

The chain carries TRBV4-3 and TRBJ1-2, with D possibly TRBD1 on 6 matching bases. The CDR3 is 15 amino acids. Germline assignment: CDR1 LGHNA and CDR2 YSLEER. The V and J ends lost 0 bases and 4 bases respectively, with 12 bases between them. In DNA form, the CDR3 reads TGCGCCAGCAGCCAAGACCTGCAGGGGATCTATGGCTACACCTTC. It specifies CASSQDLQGIYGYTF.

The chain is built from TRBV18 and TRBJ2-1, with D possibly matching TRBD1 (6 bases). In germline, CDR1 is KGHSH, CDR2 LQKENI. V was trimmed by 5 bases and J by 0 bases, leaving 11 bases between them. CDR3 size: 15 residues. The CDR3 is CASSEDRSSYNEQFF. DNA for the CDR3: TGTGCCAGCTCAGAAGACAGGAGCTCCTACAATGAGCAGTTCTTC. The entire variable domain, with the rest obtained from reference TRBV18 and TRBJ2-1, is as follows: NAGVMQNPRHLVRRRGQEARLRCSPMKGHSHVYWYRQLPEEGLKFMVYLQKENIIDESGMPKERFSAEFPKEGPSILRIQQVVRGDSAAYFCASSEDRSSYNEQFFGPGTRLTVL.

The chain is built from TRBV6-6 and TRBJ1-1, with TRBD1 matching over 7 bases. CDR3 length equals 13 residues. V was pared by 6 bases and J by 6 bases, with 7 bases of the junction left unmatched. CDR1 MNHNY and CDR2 SVGAGI come from the germline V gene (reference sequence). The CDR3: CASSPGGLSEAFF. The DNA for the CDR3 is TGTGCCAGCAGCCCAGGGGGGTTATCTGAAGCTTTCTTT.

The chain combines TRBV5-4 with TRBJ2-3; 7 nucleotides agree with TRBD1. Trimming removed 0 bases from V and 4 bases from J; junction bases left unmatched: 5. From germline, CDR1 is SGHNT and CDR2 YYREEE (reference sequence). This CDR3 spans 15 amino acids. The CDR3 DNA sequence: TGTGCCAGCAGCTTGGAAGGGCAGGGGGCAGATACGCAGTATTTT. This translates into CASSLEGQGADTQYF. Looking up the rest from reference TRBV5-4 and TRBJ2-3 gives the full variable domain: ETGVTQSPTHLIKTRGQQVTLRCSSQSGHNTVSWYQQALGQGPQFIFQYYREEENGRGNFPPRFSGLQFPNYSSELNVNALELDDSALYLCASSLEGQGADTQYFGPGTRLTVL.